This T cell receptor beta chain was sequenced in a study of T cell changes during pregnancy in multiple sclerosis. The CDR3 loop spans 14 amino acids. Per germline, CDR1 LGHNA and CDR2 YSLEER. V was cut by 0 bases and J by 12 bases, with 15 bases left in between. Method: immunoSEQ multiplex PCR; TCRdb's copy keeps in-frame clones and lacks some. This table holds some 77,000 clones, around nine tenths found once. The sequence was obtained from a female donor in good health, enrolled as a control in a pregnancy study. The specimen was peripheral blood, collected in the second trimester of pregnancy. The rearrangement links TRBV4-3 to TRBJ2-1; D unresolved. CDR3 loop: CASSQERHLTGQFF. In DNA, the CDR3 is TGCGCCAGCAGCCAAGAGCGCCATCTGACGGGGCAGTTCTTC.